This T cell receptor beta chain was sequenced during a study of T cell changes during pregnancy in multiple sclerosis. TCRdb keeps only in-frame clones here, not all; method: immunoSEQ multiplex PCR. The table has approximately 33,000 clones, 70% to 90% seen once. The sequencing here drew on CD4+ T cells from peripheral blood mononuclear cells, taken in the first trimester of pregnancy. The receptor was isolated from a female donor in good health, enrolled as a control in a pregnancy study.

As DNA, the CDR3 is TGTGCCAGCAGCTTAGGGCAGGCTGGGGCCAACGTCCTGACTTTC. Protein sequence: CASSLGQAGANVLTF. The gene calls are TRBV7-9 and TRBJ2-6; no reliable D call. Germline CDR1 is SEHNR and CDR2 is FQNEAQ (reference sequence). V lost 1 base to trimming and J lost 2 bases, with 6 bases between them. The CDR3 is 15 amino acids.